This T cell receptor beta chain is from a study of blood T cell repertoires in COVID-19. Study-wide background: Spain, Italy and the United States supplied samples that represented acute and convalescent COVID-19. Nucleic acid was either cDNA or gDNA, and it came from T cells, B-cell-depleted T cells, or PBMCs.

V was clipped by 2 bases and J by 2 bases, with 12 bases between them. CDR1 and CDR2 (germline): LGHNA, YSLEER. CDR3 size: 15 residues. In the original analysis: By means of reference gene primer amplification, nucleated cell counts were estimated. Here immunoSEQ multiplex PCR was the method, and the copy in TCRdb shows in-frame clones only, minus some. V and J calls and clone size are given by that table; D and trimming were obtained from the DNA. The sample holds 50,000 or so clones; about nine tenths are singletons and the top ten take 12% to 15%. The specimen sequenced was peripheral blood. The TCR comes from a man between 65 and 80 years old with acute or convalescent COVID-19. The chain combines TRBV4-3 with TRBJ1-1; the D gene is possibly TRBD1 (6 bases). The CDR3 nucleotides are TGCGCCAGCAGCCAACTGACAGGAGAAAACACTGAAGCTTTCTTT. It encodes CASSQLTGENTEAFF.